The 4 T cell receptor beta chains in this list originate from one sample, sequenced in a study of T cell responses to AZD1222 COVID-19 vaccine. TCRdb's table, derived via immunoSEQ multiplex PCR, lists solely in-frame clones and lacks some. The table lists approximately 170,000 clones, around 89% of them singletons, with roughly 6.9% in the top ten. The material was peripheral blood, obtained on day 0 of AZD1222 vaccination. Receptors were obtained from an adult in good health.

The V and J genes are TRBV18 and TRBJ1-1, with 12 bases aligning to TRBD1. After removal of 5 bases from V and 3 bases from J, the junction contained 7 bases not matched to a gene. CDR1 is KGHSH and CDR2 is LQKENI in the germline V gene. CDR3 length: 16 residues. The CDR3 DNA follows: TGTGCCAGCTCAAAGGACGGGACAGGGGGCTACACTGAAGCTTTCTTT. It is translated as CASSKDGTGGYTEAFF.

The V call is TRBV10-3, the J call TRBJ2-7; weak D call: TRBD1 (6 bases). Germline V lookup: CDR1 ENHRY, CDR2 SYGVKD. Trimming took off 4 bases at V and 4 bases at J, with 11 bases between the two ends. The CDR3 is made up of 13 amino acids. The CDR3 reads CAISGVGGYEQYV. The DNA for the CDR3 is TGTGCCATCAGTGGAGTAGGGGGATACGAGCAGTACGTC.

This rearrangement joins TRBV29-1 to TRBJ1-2; D is unclear. CDR1 SQVTM and CDR2 ANQGSEA come from the germline V gene. V gave up 7 bases and J gave up 4 bases, with 13 bases separating them. The CDR3 runs 12 residues. CDR3 bases: TGCAGCGACTCCGGGTTAAGCTATGGCTACACCTTC. Translation: CSDSGLSYGYTF. The whole variable domain, remainder taken from reference TRBV29-1 and TRBJ1-2, is SAVISQKPSRDICQRGTSLTIQCQVDSQVTMMFWYRQQPGQSLTLIATANQGSEATYESGFVIDKFPISRPNLTFSTLTVSNMSPEDSSIYLCSDSGLSYGYTFGSGTRLTVV.

The chain has TRBV3-1 (or the pseudogene TRBV3-2) and TRBJ2-5; D not resolved. The CDR3 sequence is 15 residues long. V gave up 0 bases and J gave up 4 bases, with 12 bases separating them. Looked up from germline, CDR1 is LGHDT and CDR2 is YNNKEL (reference sequence). For the CDR3, the DNA is TGTGCCAGCAGCCAAGACGCCGGTTCGCGAGAGACCCAGTACTTC. Its protein is CASSQDAGSRETQYF.